This TCR beta chain was sequenced during a study of vaccination effects on CD4 cells after COVID-19. General study results and limits: Researchers reported few convalescent patients and no early post-infection timepoints in the study. In the late period after vaccination, infection- and vaccine-induced clones contracted markedly.

Comments on this clone: Its cognate antigen is unknown.

Repertoires were generated with immunoSEQ multiplex PCR, while TCRdb's copy carries only in-frame clones and drops some. The sample lists tens of thousands of clones, approximately 79% seen once, with less than 5% in the top ten. Germline lookup yields CDR1 LGHDT and CDR2 YNNKEL (reference sequence). The CDR3 loop spans 22 amino acids. The ends were cut back, 2 bases at V and 1 base at J, with 32 bases in the middle. Before sequencing, viral peptide pools were used by the ViraFEST assay to expand antigen-specific CD4+ T cells. Researchers isolated CD4+ T cells once 9 to 11 days of culture had elapsed. People in the vaccine group had not been infected with SARS-CoV-2 before, and their nucleocapsid antibodies were negative. Half-medium replacement with IL-2 medium occurred on days 3 and 7.

The receptor comes from a human donor who received a COVID-19 vaccine. Specimen: CD4+ T cells from PBMCs cultured with HCoV-OC43 spike peptides, collected before COVID-19 vaccination. Regarding subset: HCoV-OC43 spike overlapping peptide pool stimulation. The chain links TRBV3-1 (or the pseudogene TRBV3-2) to TRBJ1-2; D gene uncertain. As DNA, the CDR3 is TGTGCCAGCAGCCAACCCTTGAAAGAGGGAGAATGGAAGATTTCGATTAACTATGGCTACACCTTC. This encodes CASSQPLKEGEWKISINYGYTF.